This T cell receptor beta chain was captured in a study of T cell responses to AZD1222 COVID-19 vaccine. Study-wide findings and caveats: The study found vaccine-associated CD4 TCRs spanning spike, dominant at 160-218 and 743-854. The donor group comprised mostly white British people and more females; the analysis possibly underestimated clonal diversity. Repertoires were collected only later (after the peak T cell response had occurred). Baseline seropositivity occurred in only a handful of AZD1222 recipients.

The CDR3 has 16 residues. V lost 0 bases, J lost 9 bases, and 7 bases stayed unmatched. From germline, CDR1 is LGHNA and CDR2 YSLEER. Notes on this clone: Its antigen is unidentified.

This table comes from immunoSEQ multiplex PCR, and its TCRdb copy is limited to in-frame clones, with some not included. The sample contains nearly 110,000 clones, 80% to 95% of which appear only once. The chain recombines TRBV4-3 with TRBJ2-1, with 11 bases that match TRBD2. This receptor was obtained from an adult who received the AZD1222 COVID-19 vaccine. Specimen: peripheral blood, collected 28 days after the second AZD1222 dose. CDR3: CASSQDRRLAGTEQFF. The CDR3 nucleotides read TGCGCCAGCAGCCAAGATAGGAGACTAGCGGGAACTGAGCAGTTCTTC.